Sequencing of this TCR beta chain was carried out in a study of blood T cell repertoires in COVID-19 (dated by TCRdb to about 2020). Concerning the study at large: Samples from collaborators originated in the United States, Italy and Spain and spanned both the acute and convalescent phases of COVID-19. The prospective study material was composed of cDNA or gDNA derived from T cells, B-cell-depleted T cells, or PBMCs. The dataset comprised deeply sampled blood TCRbeta repertoires from subjects exposed to, actively infected with, or recovered from COVID-19. Where HLA class I and class II types were available, the types were taken from metadata supplied by the sample provider, not from assay-based typing. The repertoires were released in a freely available public database intended as a resource for research on the immune response to SARS-CoV-2. A de-identified subject ID, COVID-19 status, age in years and sex were almost always included in the sample metadata. The samples were drawn from the first 160 participants of the ongoing ImmuneRACE study and from 1,254 subjects provided by 6 global collaborators.

TCRbeta CDR3 regions were amplified from genomic DNA using the immunoSEQ Assay, a bias-controlled multiplex PCR. Per the original workflow: Within the assay, amplification of reference gene primers was used to estimate how many nucleated cells each sample contained. Sequence reads were collapsed and filtered to measure the absolute abundance of every unique TCRbeta CDR3 rearrangement. For each sample, productive Simpson clonality was calculated as the square root of Simpson's diversity index across productive rearrangements. TCRdb provides this immuneACCESS table in a form limited to in-frame rearrangements. Some clones are lacking; in checked studies, under half of them reflect an unresolved V gene, and why the rest are absent is not known. D and trimming come from the DNA, and the V and J calls and clone size come from that table. The sample table contains some 150,000 clones; only one count was recorded for 85% to 90% of them. The top ten clonotypes cover about 15% of the sample.

What the authors observed across the whole study: The quantity of clinical and demographic metadata differed by source and by participant and was supplied without curation.

In the germline V gene, CDR1 corresponds to KGHSH and CDR2 to LQKENI. Here V drops 6 bases and J drops 6 bases, and the junction holds 6 bases not matched to any gene. The CDR3, cysteine through phenylalanine, is 15 amino acids long. The read is trimmed to its CDR3 DNA, 45 bases read in frame from base 1. A remark on this clone: There is no known antigen for this receptor. Base-call qualities are not available, and no considerably larger clone is one nucleotide away.

Collaborating institutions collected whole blood in K2EDTA tubes following their own protocols. For TCRbeta analysis, collaborator samples were shipped as frozen whole blood, as isolated PBMCs, or as DNA extracted from either sample type. This clonotype was sampled from a middle-aged woman with acute or convalescent COVID-19. The sequence is built from TRBV18 and TRBJ1-4; TRBD1 matches 11 bases in the middle. Material for sequencing was peripheral blood. The CDR3 region: CASSPGTGGHEKLFF. Here is the DNA: TGTGCCAGCTCGCCCGGGACAGGGGGACATGAAAAACTGTTTTTT. Where the CDR3 stops, the reference TRBV18 and TRBJ1-4 genes take over; the full variable domain is NAGVMQNPRHLVRRRGQEARLRCSPMKGHSHVYWYRQLPEEGLKFMVYLQKENIIDESGMPKERFSAEFPKEGPSILRIQQVVRGDSAAYFCASSPGTGGHEKLFFGSGTQLSVL.